What follows describes a single T cell receptor (beta chain). The antigen remains undetermined. The CDR3 spans 13 residues. Unmatched junction bases numbered 6, after V lost 6 bases and J lost 6 bases. Germline loops: CDR1 SGHTA, CDR2 FQGTGA. MiXCR, applied by TCRdb to the 5' RACE reads, yields one record per CDR3 protein. The sample yields 150,000 or so distinct CDR3 sequences, roughly 15% seen once. This specimen belongs to a study of T-cell memory formation after mild COVID-19. Turning to the study itself: In these data, TCR clusters were largely donor specific. The study, taken as a whole, reports: Clones that got smaller from day 15 to 85 had even CD4/CD8, while clones growing later tipped toward CD4+. The main location of contracting CD4+ clones was CM and EM, and that of contracting CD8+ clones was EMRA.

Sequenced sample: PBMCs or a T cell subset sorted from them (not recorded which). The sequence came from an adult woman who had mild COVID-19 (a few samples of this study predate the infection). Cell type and time point are not known. The chain combines TRBV7-3 with TRBJ2-7, with 9 bases matching TRBD1. This chain's CDR3 is CASSLGQGFEQYF. The CDR3 DNA sequence: TGTGCCAGCAGTTTGGGACAGGGCTTCGAGCAGTACTTC. Together with reference TRBV7-3 and TRBJ2-7, the CDR3 gives the full variable domain: GAGVSQTPSNKVTEKGKYVELRCDPISGHTALYWYRQSLGQGPEFLIYFQGTGAADDSGLPNDRFFAVRPEGSVSTLKIQRTERGDSAVYLCASSLGQGFEQYFGPGTRLTVT.